A single sample gave rise to the 17 T cell receptor beta chains below, sequenced in a study of blood T cell repertoires in COVID-19. Method: immunoSEQ multiplex PCR; TCRdb's copy keeps in-frame clones and lacks some. The sample yields hundreds of thousands of clones, approximately 85% seen once. The material sequenced was peripheral blood. These receptors were obtained from a man aged 45-60 years with COVID-19, enrolled during active disease.

The genes are TRBV9 and TRBJ2-7, with a tentative D call TRBD1 (6 bases). Trimming shortened V by 0 bases and J by 0 bases, and 10 bases separated the two germline ends. The CDR3 is 15 amino acids. Per the germline V gene, CDR1 is SGDLS and CDR2 is YYNGEE. The CDR3 bases are TGTGCCAGCAGCGTAGGGACAGCTAGCTCCTACGAGCAGTACTTC. This translates into CASSVGTASSYEQYF.

The rearrangement links TRBV6-6 to TRBJ2-5, with D possibly TRBD1 on 6 matching bases. Trimming pared 6 bases from V and 0 bases from J, leaving 14 bases between. Germline V gene lookup returns CDR1 MNHNY and CDR2 SVGAGI (reference sequence). CDR3 size: 15 residues. The CDR3 sequence: CASRPLDRNQETQYF. The CDR3 DNA follows: TGTGCCAGCAGACCTTTAGACAGGAACCAAGAGACCCAGTACTTC.

This rearrangement joins TRBV10-3 to TRBJ2-5; a possible D gene is TRBD1 (5 bases). CDR1 is ENHRY, CDR2 SYGVKD, per germline. The CDR3 is made up of 15 amino acids. Trimming removed 5 bases at V and 5 bases at J, with 18 bases between. This chain's CDR3 is CAISLPRGSLETQYF. For the CDR3, the DNA is TGTGCCATCAGTCTCCCAAGGGGCTCCCTGGAGACCCAGTACTTC.

The chain has TRBV19 and TRBJ2-3; the D gene is possibly TRBD1 (5 bases). Trimming took off 7 bases at V and 3 bases at J, with 11 bases between the two ends. The germline CDR1 and CDR2 sequences are LNHDA and SQIVND (reference sequence). The CDR3 extends over 13 amino acids. CDR3 in DNA: TGTGCCAGTAATGGGGCACCAACAGATACGCAGTATTTT. It encodes CASNGAPTDTQYF.

The rearrangement links TRBV5-1 to TRBJ2-1; a possible D gene is TRBD1 (6 bases). CDR1 SGHRS and CDR2 YFSETQ come from the germline V gene. V lost 4 bases and J 1 base, leaving 12 bases between the germline ends. This CDR3 is 15 amino acids long. CDR3 coding DNA: TGCGCCAGCAGCGAGGGACACTTATCCTACAATGAGCAGTTCTTC. It specifies CASSEGHLSYNEQFF.

This clone has just a few counts. This chain uses TRBV10-2 with TRBJ1-2; TRBD1 matches 9 bases. This CDR3 is 17 amino acids long. J gave up 8 bases and V 2 bases, and 15 bases lay outside the gene matches. Germline V gene lookup returns CDR1 WSHSY and CDR2 SAAADI. CDR3 protein: CASSEVRGQGRKKGYTF. The DNA for the CDR3 is TGCGCCAGCAGTGAGGTCAGGGGACAGGGAAGAAAGAAAGGCTACACCTTC.

A word on this clone: A far larger clone is one base from this, pointing to a likely read error. V gene TRBV9 combines with J gene TRBJ1-4; 8 bases fit TRBD1. CDR3 length: 14 residues. The trim removed 3 bases at V and 2 bases at J, leaving 0 bases unmatched. The germline V gene encodes CDR1 SGDLS and CDR2 YYNGEE. CDR3 DNA: TGTGCCAGCAGCGCAGGGGGCACTAATGAAAAACTGTTTTTT. Amino acids: CASSAGGTNEKLFF.

The rearrangement uses TRBV6-5 and TRBJ2-7, with D maybe TRBD1 (5 bases). This CDR3 is built from 15 residues. V was cut by 7 bases and J by 2 bases, with 18 bases left in between. Germline CDR1 reads MNHEY; CDR2 reads SVGAGI. In nucleotides, the CDR3 is TGTGCCAGCATGAGTCGGACATTCGAACCCTACGAGCAGTACTTC. It specifies CASMSRTFEPYEQYF.

This chain links TRBV5-4 with TRBJ1-2, with a tentative D call TRBD1 (6 bases). The CDR3 extends over 13 amino acids. The germline CDR1 and CDR2 sequences are SGHNT and YYREEE (reference sequence). Trimming took off 0 bases at V and 3 bases at J, with 6 bases between the two ends. The CDR3 bases are TGTGCCAGCAGCTTGGACAGGGACTATGGCTACACCTTC. Its translation is CASSLDRDYGYTF.

The chain recombines TRBV10-1 with TRBJ1-2; D is unclear. The V gene lost 1 base and the J gene lost 2 bases, with 5 bases spanning the gap. The CDR3 is made up of 13 amino acids. Germline-derived CDR1 and CDR2 are WNHNN and SYGVQD (reference sequence). The CDR3 sequence: CASSEFPNYGYTF. CDR3 sequence (DNA): TGCGCCAGCAGTGAGTTTCCAAACTATGGCTACACCTTC.

The CDR3 region is CASSLGGGHSPLHF. CDR3 DNA sequence: TGTGCCAGCAGCTTAGGAGGCGGGCATTCACCCCTCCACTTT. The chain couples TRBV13 to TRBJ1-6; the D is unclear. This CDR3 contains 14 residues. CDR1 is PRHDT, CDR2 FYEKMQ, per germline (reference sequence). The germline V and J ends were trimmed by 0 bases and 8 bases, with 8 bases remaining between them.

The chain combines TRBV7-9 with TRBJ2-7; 10 bases agree with TRBD1. This CDR3 region has 15 residues. Trimming removed 5 bases from V and 3 bases from J; junction bases left unmatched: 7. The germline gives CDR1 SEHNR, CDR2 FQNEAQ (reference sequence). The CDR3 DNA is TGTGCCAGCAGCCCAGACAGGGGGCGAGTCTACGAGCAGTACTTC. Translating it yields CASSPDRGRVYEQYF.

The CDR3 region has the DNA TGCGCCAGCAGCTTGGAGCGGGGTTTCTCCTACGAGCAGTACTTC. This encodes CASSLERGFSYEQYF. The V gene is TRBV5-1, the J gene TRBJ2-7; TRBD2 matches 7 bases. The CDR3 covers 15 residues. V shed 0 bases, J shed 0 bases, and the junction held 3 bases outside the gene matches. Germline values: CDR1 SGHRS, CDR2 YFSETQ.

The chain combines TRBV3-1 (or the pseudogene TRBV3-2) with TRBJ1-5; 7 bases line up with TRBD1. With V trimmed by 4 bases and J by 7 bases, 7 bases remained unmatched. CDR3 length: 14 residues. Per the germline V gene, CDR1 is LGHDT and CDR2 is YNNKEL (reference sequence). Here the CDR3 reads CASSPRGQWQPQHF. DNA for the CDR3: TGTGCCAGCAGCCCGAGGGGGCAATGGCAGCCCCAGCATTTT.

Here the CDR3 reads CASSPNPGQGTYEQYF. The CDR3 coding sequence is TGCGCCAGCAGCCCCAACCCGGGACAGGGGACCTACGAGCAGTACTTC. The J gene is TRBJ2-7, the V gene TRBV5-1, with TRBD1 matching 10 bases. The CDR3 is 16 amino acids. The germline gives CDR1 SGHRS, CDR2 YFSETQ. V was clipped by 4 bases and J by 2 bases; unmatched bases: 9.

The chain links TRBV15 to TRBJ1-5; 7 bases match TRBD1. Looked up from germline, CDR1 is LNHNV and CDR2 is YYDKDF (reference sequence). The J segment lost 0 bases and the V segment lost 4 bases, leaving 3 bases of the junction unmatched. The CDR3 is made up of 15 amino acids. Here the CDR3 DNA reads TGTGCCACCAGCATGGGGACAGATAGCAATCAGCCCCAGCATTTT. Its translation is CATSMGTDSNQPQHF.

A remark on this clone: A junction end diverges from the germline sequence, so it may reflect a read error. V gene TRBV28 combines with J gene TRBJ1-3, with a possible D match to TRBD1 (6 bases). Germline assignment: CDR1 MDHEN and CDR2 SYDVKM. The CDR3 spans 12 residues. Written as DNA, the CDR3 is TGTGCCAGCATGGGGGCCGGAACCACCATATATTTT. Amino acids: CASMGAGTTIYF.